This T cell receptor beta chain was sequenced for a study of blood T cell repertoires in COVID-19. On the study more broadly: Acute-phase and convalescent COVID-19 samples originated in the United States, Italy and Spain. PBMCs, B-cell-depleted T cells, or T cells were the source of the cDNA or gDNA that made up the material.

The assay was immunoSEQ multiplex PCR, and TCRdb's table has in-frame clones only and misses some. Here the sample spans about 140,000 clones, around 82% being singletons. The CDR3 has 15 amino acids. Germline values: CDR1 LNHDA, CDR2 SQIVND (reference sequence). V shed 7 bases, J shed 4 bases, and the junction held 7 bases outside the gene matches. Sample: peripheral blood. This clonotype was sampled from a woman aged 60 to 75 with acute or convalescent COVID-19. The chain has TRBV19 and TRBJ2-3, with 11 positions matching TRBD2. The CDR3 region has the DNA TGTGCCAGTACCACAACTAGCGGGAGTGCAGATACGCAGTATTTT. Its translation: CASTTTSGSADTQYF.